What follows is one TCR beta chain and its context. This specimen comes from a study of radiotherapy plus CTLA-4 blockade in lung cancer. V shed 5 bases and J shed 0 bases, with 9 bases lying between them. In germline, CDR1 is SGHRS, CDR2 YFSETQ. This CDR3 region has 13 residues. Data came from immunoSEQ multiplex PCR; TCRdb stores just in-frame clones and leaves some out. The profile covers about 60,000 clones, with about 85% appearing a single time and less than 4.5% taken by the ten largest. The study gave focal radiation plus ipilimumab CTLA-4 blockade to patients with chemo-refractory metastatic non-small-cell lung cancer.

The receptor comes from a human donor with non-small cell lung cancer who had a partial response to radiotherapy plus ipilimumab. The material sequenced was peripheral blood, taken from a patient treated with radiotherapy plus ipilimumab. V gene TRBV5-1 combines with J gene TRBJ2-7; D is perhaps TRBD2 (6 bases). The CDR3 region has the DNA TGCGCCAGCAGAGGAGGGTTCTCCTACGAGCAGTACTTC. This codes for CASRGGFSYEQYF.